A single sample gave rise to the 23 T cell receptor beta chains below, sequenced in a study of shared clonotypes between healthy human individuals. Profiling relied on immunoSEQ multiplex PCR, and the TCRdb table lists in-frame clones only, not all of them. Here the sample spans around 1,000,000 clones, roughly 80% being singletons. The sequenced sample consisted of memory CD4+ T cells from PBMCs. Sample subset: CD45RA-negative fraction. Receptors were obtained from a man aged 18 to 29 in good health. Some clones in this sample may be carry-over from other donors' samples.

Concerning this clone itself: Only one base separates this from a far larger clonotype, so it likely reflects a read error. Other DNA sequences in the same sample also yield this CDR3. The chain couples TRBV7-9 to TRBJ2-3; D gene uncertain. Trimming took 3 bases from V and 1 from J, leaving 2 bases between them. The germline gives CDR1 SEHNR, CDR2 FQNEAQ (reference sequence). This CDR3 comprises 12 residues. In DNA, the CDR3 is TGTGCCAGCAGCTTGGGCACAGATACGCAGTATTTT. Translating it yields CASSLGTDTQYF.

In its sample, this clone was seen once. An end of the junction differs from the germline gene, which may be a read error. V usage is TRBV4-1 and J usage is TRBJ2-7, with 7 bases lining up with TRBD1. The germline CDR1 and CDR2 sequences are MGHRA and YSYEKL. The CDR3 extends over 15 amino acids. The CDR3 spells CASSQRTGPTYEQYF. The DNA of the CDR3 is TGTGCCAGCAGCCAAAGGACAGGACCCACCTACGAGCAGTACTTC.

CDR3 loop: CASSFLGQGVDEQYF. Here the CDR3 DNA reads TGCGCCAGCAGCTTTTTGGGACAGGGGGTAGACGAGCAGTACTTC. The chain couples TRBV5-1 to TRBJ2-7; 11 bases are shared with TRBD1. Trimming cost V 2 bases and J 5 bases; bases outside gene matches: 6. CDR1 and CDR2 from the germline V gene are SGHRS and YFSETQ. The CDR3 is 15 residues long.

This clone has just a few counts. The gene calls are TRBV10-2 and TRBJ2-2, with 8 bases that match TRBD1. This CDR3 spans 15 amino acids. CDR1 and CDR2 from the germline V gene are WSHSY and SAAADI. After removal of 4 bases from V and 7 bases from J, the junction contained 8 bases not matched to a gene. The CDR3 sequence: CASSGAGGANGELFF. In DNA form, the CDR3 reads TGCGCCAGCAGTGGTGCAGGGGGCGCAAACGGGGAGCTGTTTTTT.

V and J are TRBV7-9 and TRBJ1-5; TRBD1 is a possible D gene (6 bases). Germline-derived CDR1 and CDR2 are SEHNR and FQNEAQ (reference sequence). CDR3 size: 14 residues. The ends were cut back, 5 bases at V and 1 base at J, with 9 bases in the middle. The CDR3 protein is CASSIQGSNQPQHF. The CDR3 DNA is TGTGCCAGCAGCATACAGGGAAGCAATCAGCCCCAGCATTTT.

The chain couples TRBV14 to TRBJ1-3; a weak D match, TRBD1 (6 bases). V was cut by 5 bases and J by 0 bases, with 14 bases left in between. The germline V gene has CDR1 SGHDN and CDR2 FVKESK. The CDR3 extends over 16 amino acids. The DNA of the CDR3 is TGTGCCAGCAGCGCTAGACAGGTTCGCTCTGGAAACACCATATATTTT. Residues: CASSARQVRSGNTIYF.

This clone was recorded only once. This chain uses TRBV5-1 with TRBJ2-1, with unresolved D. Germline V gene data show CDR1 as SGHRS and CDR2 as YFSETQ. The V end lost 0 bases, the J end lost 10 bases, and 11 bases lay between the germline ends. The CDR3 runs 13 residues. The CDR3 nucleotides are TGCGCCAGCAGCTTGGCCTGGCGGAACGAGCAGTTCTTC. Its translation is CASSLAWRNEQFF.

A single count supports this clone. The junction and the germline gene differ at one end; a read error may be behind it. This rearrangement joins TRBV11-3 to TRBJ2-2, with TRBD2 matching 9 bases. The CDR3 is 17 residues long. The germline gives CDR1 SGHNT, CDR2 YENEEA. CDR3 loop: CASSSSASGGNTEELFF. CDR3 nucleotides: TGTGCCAGCAGCTCCTCAGCGAGCGGGGGGAACACCGAGGAGCTGTTTTTT.

The rearrangement links TRBV29-1 to TRBJ1-2; D not resolved. The CDR3 consists of 12 residues. Trimming left V 7 bases short and J 8 bases short, with 17 bases between. Germline V gene sequence: CDR1 SQVTM, CDR2 ANQGSEA. CDR3 nucleotides: TGCAGCGGGCACGATTCCTTACGCGGCTACACCTTC. Its protein is CSGHDSLRGYTF.

This clone has only a few counts. CDR3 sequence: CASRTTGQNYGYTF. The CDR3 DNA sequence: TGTGCCAGCAGAACGACAGGCCAGAACTATGGCTACACCTTC. This chain links TRBV28 with TRBJ1-2; a possible D gene is TRBD1 (6 bases). From germline, CDR1 is MDHEN and CDR2 SYDVKM. This CDR3 region has 14 residues. Trimming cost V 6 bases and J 2 bases, with 13 bases left between them.

The rearrangement links TRBV27 to TRBJ1-1, with 7 positions matching TRBD1. The V segment lost 5 bases and the J segment 11 bases; nucleotides outside the gene matches: 14. This CDR3 has 14 residues. Germline loops: CDR1 MNHEY, CDR2 SMNVEV (reference sequence). In DNA form, the CDR3 reads TGTGCCAGCAGTCCCCAAGACAGGGTTCAGTCGGCTTTCTTT. Its protein is CASSPQDRVQSAFF.

CDR3 loop: CASSLDKIEKLFF. The CDR3, as DNA: TGTGCCAGCAGCCTCGACAAGATTGAAAAACTGTTTTTT. The rearrangement links TRBV28 to TRBJ1-4, with D unresolved. The CDR3 extends over 13 amino acids. The germline V gene has CDR1 MDHEN and CDR2 SYDVKM. Trimming removed 6 bases from V and 7 bases from J, with 12 bases in between.

V and J are TRBV6-5 and TRBJ2-7, with no clear D. Trimming took off 2 bases at V and 3 bases at J, with 8 bases between the two ends. This CDR3 is 13 amino acids long. Per germline, CDR1 MNHEY and CDR2 SVGAGI. The CDR3 DNA is TGTGCCAGCAGTTACAATGCCCGCTACGAGCAGTACTTC. Amino acids: CASSYNARYEQYF.

The genes are TRBV10-3 and TRBJ2-1; possible D gene TRBD2, 5 bases. The CDR3 consists of 12 residues. The V gene's germline CDR1 is ENHRY and CDR2 SYGVKD. V was clipped by 6 bases and J by 7 bases, with 10 bases between them. CDR3 in amino acids: CAISGIFNEQFF. The CDR3 DNA reads TGTGCCATCAGCGGGATTTTTAATGAGCAGTTCTTC.

The chain couples TRBV5-5 to TRBJ2-3; TRBD1 or TRBD2 may be the D gene (5 bases each). The V and J ends lost 6 bases and 4 bases respectively, with 18 bases between them. Germline CDR1 reads SGHKS; CDR2 reads YYEKEE (reference sequence). The CDR3 covers 15 residues. CDR3 residues: CASTALPVGPDTQYF. The CDR3 DNA reads as TGTGCCAGCACGGCATTACCCGTGGGACCAGATACGCAGTATTTT.

The chain couples TRBV5-5 to TRBJ1-1; 9 nucleotides align to TRBD1. The germline CDR1 and CDR2 sequences are SGHKS and YYEKEE (reference sequence). The CDR3 covers 16 residues. V gave up 1 base and J gave up 1 base; unmatched junction bases: 5. The CDR3 nucleotides read TGTGCCAGCAGCTTGAGGTGGGACAGGGCGAACACTGAAGCTTTCTTT. Translation: CASSLRWDRANTEAFF.

The J gene is TRBJ2-5, the V gene TRBV19; D might be TRBD1 (5 bases). Trimming left V 1 base short and J 5 bases short, with 8 bases between. Germline V lookup: CDR1 LNHDA, CDR2 SQIVND (reference sequence). The CDR3 has 13 residues. The CDR3 DNA sequence: TGTGCCAGTAGTATAGTTTCAGGGGAGACCCAGTACTTC. Amino acids: CASSIVSGETQYF.

The chain carries TRBV5-3 and TRBJ1-2; D is ambiguous. TRBV5-3 is an ORF for which the function is uncertain. The V end was cut by 4 bases, the J end by 2 bases, with 15 bases between. CDR3 length: 15 amino acids. The chain's CDR3 is CARSKSQPRNYGYTF. The CDR3 DNA is TGTGCCAGAAGCAAATCACAGCCGAGGAACTATGGCTACACCTTC.

The CDR3 reads CASSSYYNEQFF. The CDR3 nucleotides are TGTGCCAGCAGTTCTTACTACAATGAGCAGTTCTTC. The gene calls are TRBV27 and TRBJ2-1; D is unresolved. CDR1 and CDR2 from the germline V gene are MNHEY and SMNVEV (reference sequence). The CDR3 is 12 residues long. Trimming pared 4 bases from V and 3 bases from J, leaving 4 bases between.

The V call is TRBV30, the J call TRBJ2-7; D tentatively reads TRBD1 or TRBD2 (5 bases each). Germline-derived CDR1 and CDR2 are GTSNPN and SVGIG (reference sequence). Deletions cut 0 bases from V and 2 bases from J, with 14 bases between. The CDR3 has 15 amino acids. The CDR3 DNA reads TGTGCCTGGAGTGTAAGAGGGGTTCCTCCCTACGAGCAGTACTTC. Translated, it gives CAWSVRGVPPYEQYF.

This clone came up once. The chain joins TRBV9 to TRBJ2-5; 10 positions agree with TRBD1. The ends lost 4 bases at V and 5 bases at J; junction bases unmatched: 11. Germline V gene lookup returns CDR1 SGDLS and CDR2 YYNGEE. The CDR3 sequence is 16 residues long. The CDR3 here is CASSPGGGQGYETQYF. The CDR3 bases are TGTGCCAGCAGCCCCGGGGGGGGACAGGGGTATGAGACCCAGTACTTC.

The sample holds a few counts of this clone. This chain links TRBV28 with TRBJ1-3; 9 bases map to TRBD1. With 5 bases clipped from V and 7 bases from J, the junction kept 9 bases outside the gene matches. The CDR3 spans 15 residues. Germline CDR1 and CDR2: MDHEN and SYDVKM. DNA of the CDR3: TGTGCCAGCAGTACTCCGGGACAGGGTATCAACACCATATATTTT. As protein: CASSTPGQGINTIYF.

This clone was recorded once. The rearrangement links TRBV28 to TRBJ2-3, with D possibly matching TRBD1 (6 bases). Germline CDR1 is MDHEN and CDR2 is SYDVKM. V was shortened by 6 bases and J by 5 bases, with 15 bases between the two germline ends. This CDR3 contains 14 residues. This chain's CDR3 is CASSRTVGQDTQYF. CDR3 bases: TGTGCCAGCAGCCGGACAGTGGGTCAAGATACGCAGTATTTT.